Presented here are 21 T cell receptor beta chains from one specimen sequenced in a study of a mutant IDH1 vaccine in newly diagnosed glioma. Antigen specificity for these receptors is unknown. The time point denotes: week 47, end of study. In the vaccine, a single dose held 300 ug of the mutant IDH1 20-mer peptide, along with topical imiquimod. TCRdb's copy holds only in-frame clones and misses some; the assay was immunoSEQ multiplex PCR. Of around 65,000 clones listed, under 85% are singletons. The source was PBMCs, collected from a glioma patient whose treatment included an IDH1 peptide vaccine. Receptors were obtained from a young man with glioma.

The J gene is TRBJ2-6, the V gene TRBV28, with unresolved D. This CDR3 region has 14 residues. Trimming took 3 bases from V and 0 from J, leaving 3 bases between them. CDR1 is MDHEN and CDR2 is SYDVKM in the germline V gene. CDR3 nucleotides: TGTGCCAGCAGTTTGAACTCTGGGGCCAACGTCCTGACTTTC. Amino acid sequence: CASSLNSGANVLTF.

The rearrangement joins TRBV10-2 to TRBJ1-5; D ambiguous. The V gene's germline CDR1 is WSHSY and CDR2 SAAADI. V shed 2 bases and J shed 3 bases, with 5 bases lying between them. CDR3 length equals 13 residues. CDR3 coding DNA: TGCGCCAGCAGTGAGGGTGTCAATCAGCCCCAGCATTTT. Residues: CASSEGVNQPQHF.

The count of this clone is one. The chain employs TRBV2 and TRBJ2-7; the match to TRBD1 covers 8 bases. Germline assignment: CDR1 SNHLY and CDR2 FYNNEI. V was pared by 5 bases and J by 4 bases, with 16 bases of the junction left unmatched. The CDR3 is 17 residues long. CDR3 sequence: CASSFMPLQGVGYEQYF. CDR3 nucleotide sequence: TGTGCCAGCAGTTTTATGCCCTTACAGGGGGTCGGATACGAGCAGTACTTC.

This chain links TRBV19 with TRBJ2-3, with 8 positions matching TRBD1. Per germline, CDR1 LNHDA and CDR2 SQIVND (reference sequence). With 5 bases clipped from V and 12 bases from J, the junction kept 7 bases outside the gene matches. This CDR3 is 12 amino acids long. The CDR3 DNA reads TGTGCCAGTAGTCTAGGACAGGGATTACAGTATTTT. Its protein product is CASSLGQGLQYF.

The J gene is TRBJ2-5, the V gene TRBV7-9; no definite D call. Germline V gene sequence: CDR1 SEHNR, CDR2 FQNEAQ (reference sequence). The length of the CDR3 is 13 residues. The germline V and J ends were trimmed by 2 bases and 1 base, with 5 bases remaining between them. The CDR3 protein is CASSLTAQETQYF. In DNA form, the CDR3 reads TGTGCCAGCAGCTTAACAGCCCAAGAGACCCAGTACTTC.

The CDR3 here is CASSQGRGQNTIYF. The CDR3 DNA sequence: TGCGCCAGCAGCCAAGGTCGCGGTCAAAACACCATATATTTT. V is TRBV4-1 and J is TRBJ1-3; no firm D call. V lost 1 base, J lost 6 bases, and 10 bases lay in between. The CDR3 runs 14 residues. CDR1 is MGHRA and CDR2 is YSYEKL in the germline V gene.

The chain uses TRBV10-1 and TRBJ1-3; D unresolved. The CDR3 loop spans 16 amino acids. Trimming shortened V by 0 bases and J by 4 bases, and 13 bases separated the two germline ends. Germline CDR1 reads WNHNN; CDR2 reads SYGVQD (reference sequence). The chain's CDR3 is CASSESRGFGGNTIYF. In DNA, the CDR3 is TGCGCCAGCAGTGAGTCTCGGGGATTTGGCGGAAACACCATATATTTT.

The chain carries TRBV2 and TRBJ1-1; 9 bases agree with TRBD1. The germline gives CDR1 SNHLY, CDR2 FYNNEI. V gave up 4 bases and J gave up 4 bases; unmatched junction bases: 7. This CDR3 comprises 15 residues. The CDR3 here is CASSGRDRASTEAFF. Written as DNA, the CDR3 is TGTGCCAGCAGTGGGCGGGACAGGGCTTCCACTGAAGCTTTCTTT.

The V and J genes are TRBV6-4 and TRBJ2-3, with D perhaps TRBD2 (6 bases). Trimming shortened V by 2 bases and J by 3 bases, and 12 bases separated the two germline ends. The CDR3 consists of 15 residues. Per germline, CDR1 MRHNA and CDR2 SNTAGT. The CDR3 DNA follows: TGTGCCAGCAGTGACCGTGGGACTGTTACAGATACGCAGTATTTT. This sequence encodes CASSDRGTVTDTQYF.

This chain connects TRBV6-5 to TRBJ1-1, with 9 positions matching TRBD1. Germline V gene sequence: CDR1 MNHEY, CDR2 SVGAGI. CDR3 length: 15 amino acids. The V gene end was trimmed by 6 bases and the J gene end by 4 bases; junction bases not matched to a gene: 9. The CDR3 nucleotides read TGTGCCAGCAGAATACAGGGGGCGCAGACCACTGAAGCTTTCTTT. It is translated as CASRIQGAQTTEAFF.

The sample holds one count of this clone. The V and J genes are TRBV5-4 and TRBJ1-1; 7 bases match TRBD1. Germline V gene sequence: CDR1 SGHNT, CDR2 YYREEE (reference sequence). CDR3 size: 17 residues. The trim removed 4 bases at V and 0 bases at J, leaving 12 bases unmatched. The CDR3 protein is CASSPVRDRRLNTEAFF. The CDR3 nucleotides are TGTGCCAGCAGCCCAGTCCGGGACAGAAGATTGAACACTGAAGCTTTCTTT.

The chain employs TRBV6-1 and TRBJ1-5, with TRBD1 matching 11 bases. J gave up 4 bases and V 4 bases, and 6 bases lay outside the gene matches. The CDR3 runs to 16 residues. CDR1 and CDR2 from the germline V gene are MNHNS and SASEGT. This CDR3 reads CASSAFGTGGNQPQHF. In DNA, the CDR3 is TGTGCCAGCAGTGCTTTTGGGACAGGGGGAAATCAGCCCCAGCATTTT.

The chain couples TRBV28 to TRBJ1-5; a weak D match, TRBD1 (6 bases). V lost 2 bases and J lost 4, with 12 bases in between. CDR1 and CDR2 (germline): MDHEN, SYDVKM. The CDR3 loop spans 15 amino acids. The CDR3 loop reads CASSLPRDINQPQHF. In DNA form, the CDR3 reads TGTGCCAGCAGTTTACCCCGGGACATAAATCAGCCCCAGCATTTT.

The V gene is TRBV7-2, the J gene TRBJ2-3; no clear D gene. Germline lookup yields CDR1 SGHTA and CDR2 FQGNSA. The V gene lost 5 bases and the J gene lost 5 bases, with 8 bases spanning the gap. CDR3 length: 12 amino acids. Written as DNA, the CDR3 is TGTGCCAGCAGCCCAGTAATAGATACGCAGTATTTT. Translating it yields CASSPVIDTQYF. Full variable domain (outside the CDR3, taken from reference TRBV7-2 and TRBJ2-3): GAGVSQSPSNKVTEKGKDVELRCDPISGHTALYWYRQSLGQGLEFLIYFQGNSAPDKSGLPSDRFSAERTGGSVSTLTIQRTQQEDSAVYLCASSPVIDTQYFGPGTRLTVL.

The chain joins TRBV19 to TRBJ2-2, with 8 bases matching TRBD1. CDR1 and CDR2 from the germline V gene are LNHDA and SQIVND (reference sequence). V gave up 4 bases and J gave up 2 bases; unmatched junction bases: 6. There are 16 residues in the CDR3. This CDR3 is CASSTGGYSNTGELFF. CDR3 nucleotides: TGTGCCAGTAGTACAGGGGGCTACTCAAACACCGGGGAGCTGTTTTTT. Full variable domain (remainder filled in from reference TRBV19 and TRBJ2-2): DGGITQSPKYLFRKEGQNVTLSCEQNLNHDAMYWYRQDPGQGLRLIYYSQIVNDFQKGDIAEGYSVSREKKESFPLTVTSAQKNPTAFYLCASSTGGYSNTGELFFGEGSRLTVL.

The CDR3 loop reads CASSWLAGGTKNIQYF. The DNA for the CDR3 is TGTGCCAGCAGCTGGCTTGCGGGGGGGACCAAAAACATTCAGTACTTC. The genes are TRBV5-6 and TRBJ2-4; the match to TRBD2 covers 9 bases. Per germline, CDR1 SGHDT and CDR2 YYEEEE. The V and J ends lost 3 bases and 2 bases, in that order; junction bases with no gene match: 6. CDR3 length: 16 amino acids.

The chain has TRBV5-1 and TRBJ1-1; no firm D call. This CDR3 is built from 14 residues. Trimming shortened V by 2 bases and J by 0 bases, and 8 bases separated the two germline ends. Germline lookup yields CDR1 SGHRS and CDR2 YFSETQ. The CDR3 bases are TGCGCCAGCAGCTTTTTGGAGATGAACACTGAAGCTTTCTTT. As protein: CASSFLEMNTEAFF. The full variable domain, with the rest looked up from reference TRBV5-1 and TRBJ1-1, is KAGVTQTPRYLIKTRGQQVTLSCSPISGHRSVSWYQQTPGQGLQFLFEYFSETQRNKGNFPGRFSGRQFSNSRSEMNVSTLELGDSALYLCASSFLEMNTEAFFGQGTRLTVV.

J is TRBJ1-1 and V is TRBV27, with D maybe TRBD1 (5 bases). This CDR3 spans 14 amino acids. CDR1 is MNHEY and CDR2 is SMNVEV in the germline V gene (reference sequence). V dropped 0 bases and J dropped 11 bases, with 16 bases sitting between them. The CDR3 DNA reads TGTGCCAGCAGTTTATCCGGGACCCGGGTGGATGCTTTCTTT. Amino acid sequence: CASSLSGTRVDAFF.

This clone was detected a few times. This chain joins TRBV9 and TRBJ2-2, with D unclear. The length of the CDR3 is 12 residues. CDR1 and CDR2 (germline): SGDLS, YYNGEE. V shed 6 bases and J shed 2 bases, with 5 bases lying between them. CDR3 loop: CASTHNTGELFF. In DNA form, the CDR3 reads TGTGCCAGCACCCATAACACCGGGGAGCTGTTTTTT.

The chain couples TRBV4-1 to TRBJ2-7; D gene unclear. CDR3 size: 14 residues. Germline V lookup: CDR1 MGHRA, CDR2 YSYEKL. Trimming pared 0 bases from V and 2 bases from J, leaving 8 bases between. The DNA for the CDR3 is TGCGCCAGCAGCCAAGAGGCCGGAGCCTACGAGCAGTACTTC. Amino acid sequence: CASSQEAGAYEQYF.

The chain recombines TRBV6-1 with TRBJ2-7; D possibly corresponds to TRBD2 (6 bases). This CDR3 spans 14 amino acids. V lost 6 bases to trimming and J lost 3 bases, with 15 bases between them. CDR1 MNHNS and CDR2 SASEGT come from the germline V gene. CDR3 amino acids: CASREGNRFYEQYF. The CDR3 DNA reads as TGTGCCAGCAGGGAGGGGAACAGATTCTACGAGCAGTACTTC.